This TCR beta chain was documented in a study of shared clonotypes between healthy human individuals. CDR1 is MNHEY, CDR2 SMNVEV, per germline (reference sequence). The CDR3 is 17 residues long. V was pared by 6 bases and J by 0 bases, with 12 bases of the junction left unmatched. Broader study findings: In this cohort, only blood was sampled, and tissue repertoires likely differ.

The protocol was immunoSEQ multiplex PCR, while the TCRdb copy is restricted to in-frame clones and leaves out a portion. The table lists about 520,000 clones, roughly 80% of them singletons. This clone showed up just a few times. Its cognate antigen is unknown. Donors, healthy HIV-negative adults, lacked recent acute infections or vaccinations. Unsorted samples, those not sorted, used roughly 100 million PBMCs for genomic DNA. The source is a woman in her thirties or forties in good health. Some clones in this sample may be carry-over from other donors' samples. The J gene is TRBJ1-2, the V gene TRBV27; 8 positions agree with TRBD1. Material for sequencing was PBMCs. The DNA of the CDR3 is TGTGCCAGCAGGAACTATAGACAGGGGCCTGCTAACTATGGCTACACCTTC. Its protein product is CASRNYRQGPANYGYTF.